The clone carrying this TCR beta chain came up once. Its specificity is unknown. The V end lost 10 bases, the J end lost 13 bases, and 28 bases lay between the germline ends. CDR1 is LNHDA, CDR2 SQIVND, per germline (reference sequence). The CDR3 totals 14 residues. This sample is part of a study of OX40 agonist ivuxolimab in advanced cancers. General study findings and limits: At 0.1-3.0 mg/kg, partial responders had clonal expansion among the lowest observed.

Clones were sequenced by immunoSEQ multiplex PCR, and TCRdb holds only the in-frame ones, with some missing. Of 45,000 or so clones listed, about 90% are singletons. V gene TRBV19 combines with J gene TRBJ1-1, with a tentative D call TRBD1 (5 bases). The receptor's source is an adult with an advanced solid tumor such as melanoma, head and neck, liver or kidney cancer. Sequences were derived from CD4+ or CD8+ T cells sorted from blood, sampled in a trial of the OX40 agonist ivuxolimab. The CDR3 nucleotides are TGTGCCACCTGTCCGGACACGTCGGGGGGTACCGTTTTCTTT. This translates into CATCPDTSGGTVFF.